This T cell receptor (beta chain) was sequenced during a study of shared clonotypes between healthy human individuals. About this clone itself: The sample holds other DNA sequences that translate to the same CDR3.

Losses at the gene ends were 6 bases for V and 3 bases for J; bases not matched to a gene: 6. Germline values: CDR1 LNHDA, CDR2 SQIVND (reference sequence). The CDR3 spans 16 residues. TCRdb's copy holds only in-frame clones and misses some; the assay was immunoSEQ multiplex PCR. This table has hundreds of thousands of clones, 96% appearing once. Terminally differentiated effector memory CD45RA+ cells were left out of the naive CD8 fraction, which was CD45RO-negative and positively selected for CCR7. The rearrangement links TRBV19 to TRBJ2-2, with TRBD2 matching over 11 bases. The sequenced material came from naive CD8+ T cells sorted from blood. The clonotype was recovered from a woman younger than 45 in good health. CDR3 nucleotide sequence: TGTGCCAGTAGCCTTTTAGCGGGAGGGTACACCGGGGAGCTGTTTTTT. It yields the protein CASSLLAGGYTGELFF.